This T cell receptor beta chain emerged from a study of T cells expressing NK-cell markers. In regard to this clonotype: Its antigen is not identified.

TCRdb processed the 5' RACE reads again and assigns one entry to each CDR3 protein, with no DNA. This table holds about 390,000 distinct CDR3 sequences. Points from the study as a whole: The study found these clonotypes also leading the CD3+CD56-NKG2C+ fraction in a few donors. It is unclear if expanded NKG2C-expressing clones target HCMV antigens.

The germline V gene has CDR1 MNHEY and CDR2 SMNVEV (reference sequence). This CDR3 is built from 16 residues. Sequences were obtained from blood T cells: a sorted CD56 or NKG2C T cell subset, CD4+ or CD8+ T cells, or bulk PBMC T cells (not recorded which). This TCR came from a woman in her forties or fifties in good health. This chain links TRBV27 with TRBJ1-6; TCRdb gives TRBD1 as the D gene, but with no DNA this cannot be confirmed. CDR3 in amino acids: CASSLLRDRYNSPLHF.